This TCR beta chain was observed in a study of T cell responses to AZD1222 COVID-19 vaccine. Whole-study findings and limits: Following two doses of AZD1222, Spike-specific TCR breadth and depth rose. It should be noted that donors were predominantly white British and more often female, and clonal diversity was possibly underestimated. Vaccine-associated CD4 TCRs ranged over spike, dominating at 160-218 and 743-854. Unmutated variant regions are reportedly targeted by nearly half of spike-specific TCRs.

As to this clone: The target antigen is unknown.

Assay: immunoSEQ multiplex PCR; the TCRdb copy retains only in-frame clones and omits some. This table holds fewer than 200,000 clones, 91% found once. CDR3 length: 17 residues. Germline V lookup: CDR1 KGHSH, CDR2 LQKENI. Trimming removed 2 bases from V and 7 bases from J; junction bases left unmatched: 12. This clonotype was sampled from an adult who received the AZD1222 COVID-19 vaccine. The sequenced sample was peripheral blood, obtained 28 days after the second AZD1222 dose. The J gene is TRBJ2-1, the V gene TRBV18; 9 positions agree with TRBD1. Here the CDR3 DNA reads TGTGCCAGCTCACCAAGAGTCGGGGACAGGGTGGAGAATGAGCAGTTCTTC. It encodes CASSPRVGDRVENEQFF.